The clone carrying this T cell receptor beta chain showed up just once. These data belong to a study of blood T cell repertoires in COVID-19. Study context: The United States, Italy and Spain were the sources of the acute and convalescent COVID-19 samples. T cells, B-cell-depleted T cells, or PBMCs provided the cDNA or gDNA that served as material.

This CDR3 has 14 residues. Germline V gene sequence: CDR1 MNHEY, CDR2 SMNVEV (reference sequence). V lost 4 bases and J lost 6, with 13 bases in between. Assay: immunoSEQ multiplex PCR; the TCRdb copy retains only in-frame clones and omits some. The sample holds 70,000 to 90,000 clones; about four fifths are singletons and the top ten take 12%. This chain uses TRBV27 with TRBJ1-5, with D possibly being TRBD1 (6 bases). This receptor was obtained from a human donor in a cohort sampled during active COVID-19. Sequencing was done on a sample of peripheral blood. The CDR3 here is CASSYRAGSQPQHF. CDR3 coding DNA: TGTGCCAGCAGTTACAGGGCAGGCAGTCAGCCCCAGCATTTT.